The 8 T cell receptor beta chains presented below share a single source sample, sequenced in a study of low-dose radiotherapy and immunotherapy resistance in tumors. Gene-specific TRAV and TRBV primers were used for first-strand cDNA, covering alpha and beta chains. Using a constant-region primer together with a V-primer adapter, TCRs were subjected to approximately 20 PCR cycles of amplification. TCRdb fed the reads into MiXCR, producing one record per CDR3 protein. The sample gives more than 85,000 distinct CDR3 sequences, around 9.2% of which show up once; under 1.1% is in the top ten. Time point noted: before trial treatment. The sequencing here drew on PBMCs, taken before treatment. These receptors all stem from a male donor with prostate cancer.

This clonotype has a count of ten or more. The chain combines TRBV4-1 with TRBJ2-7; 10 positions match TRBD2. The germline CDR1 and CDR2 sequences are MGHRA and YSYEKL. The junction had 8 bases not matched to a gene; V was cut back by 1 base and J by 5 bases. The CDR3 has 16 residues. The CDR3 coding sequence is TGCGCCAGCAGCCAAGGGCGGGGACTAGCGCAAGACGAGCAGTACTTC. Translated, it gives CASSQGRGLAQDEQYF.

This clonotype was counted only a few times. This chain connects TRBV27 to TRBJ2-7; 8 bases map to TRBD1. Germline assignment: CDR1 MNHEY and CDR2 SMNVEV (reference sequence). This CDR3 spans 14 amino acids. The junction had 6 bases not matched to a gene; V was cut back by 5 bases and J by 3 bases. The CDR3 DNA sequence: TGTGCCAGCAGTACCCGCACAGGGGGCTACGAGCAGTACTTC. It encodes CASSTRTGGYEQYF.

This clonotype was recorded at least ten times. The chain has TRBV29-1 and TRBJ2-5, with 8 positions matching TRBD1. Trimming cost V 2 bases and J 5 bases; bases outside gene matches: 7. Per germline, CDR1 SQVTM and CDR2 ANQGSEA. The CDR3 is 14 amino acids. This CDR3 is CSVERQGAQETQYF. Here the CDR3 DNA reads TGCAGCGTTGAAAGGCAGGGGGCTCAGGAGACCCAGTACTTC.

This clonotype was seen at least ten times. This sequence joins TRBV3-1 and TRBJ2-1; D uncertain. Germline V gene data show CDR1 as LGHDT and CDR2 as YNNKEL (reference sequence). The ends were cut back, 4 bases at V and 6 bases at J, with 7 bases in the middle. This CDR3 comprises 12 residues. The CDR3 region is CASSPFPNEQFF. The DNA of the CDR3 is TGTGCCAGCAGCCCATTCCCCAATGAGCAGTTCTTC.

The CDR3 bases are TGTGCCAGCAAACTCCCGAACACCGGGGAGCTGTTTTTT. Encoded protein: CASKLPNTGELFF. The chain recombines TRBV28 with TRBJ2-2; D is ambiguous. Trimming took off 7 bases at V and 0 bases at J, with 6 bases between the two ends. Germline CDR1 is MDHEN and CDR2 is SYDVKM. This CDR3 comprises 13 residues.

This chain links TRBV5-1 with TRBJ2-3, with D unclear. The CDR3 is 15 amino acids. Looked up from germline, CDR1 is SGHRS and CDR2 is YFSETQ. With 0 bases removed from V and 2 bases from J, the gap between germline ends came to 10 bases. Written as DNA, the CDR3 is TGCGCCAGCAGCTTGGGGCGCGAGTCCACAGATACGCAGTATTTT. This encodes CASSLGRESTDTQYF.

In its sample, this clonotype was seen many times. V gene TRBV30 combines with J gene TRBJ1-3; TRBD1 might be the D (5 bases). Deletions cut 0 bases from V and 0 bases from J, with 9 bases between. This CDR3 comprises 15 residues. Germline lookup yields CDR1 GTSNPN and CDR2 SVGIG (reference sequence). The CDR3 here is CAWSVPGSSGNTIYF. The CDR3 bases are TGTGCCTGGAGTGTTCCAGGGTCCTCTGGAAACACCATATATTTT.

The chain combines TRBV28 with TRBJ2-5; D remains unclear. CDR1 and CDR2 (germline): MDHEN, SYDVKM. CDR3 length equals 12 residues. V lost 5 bases to trimming and J lost 4 bases, with 8 bases between them. CDR3 in amino acids: CASSGIGETQYF. The CDR3 nucleotides read TGTGCCAGCAGTGGTATAGGAGAGACCCAGTACTTC.